This TCR beta chain originates from a study of T cell repertoires in cytomegalovirus infection. As for the study in general: It was the public TCR beta signatures that indicated both CMV infection and matching HLA type.

Study observations and caveats: Based on cumulative public TCR beta family frequency, carriers of CMV plus the relevant HLA were identified. HLA-C-restricted TCR beta clonotypes specific for CMV led the ex vivo response.

This clonotype occurred a few times. The antigen is undetermined. The V segment lost 4 bases and the J segment 0 bases; nucleotides outside the gene matches: 3. The length of the CDR3 is 16 residues. Germline V lookup: CDR1 ENHRY, CDR2 SYGVKD. TCRdb re-called the reads through MiXCR, storing one row per CDR3 protein. The data show some 680,000 distinct CDR3 sequences, 35% to 45% seen once. The rearrangement uses TRBV10-3 and TRBJ2-3; the match to TRBD2 covers 11 bases. The sample consisted of PBMCs. The sequence was obtained from a human donor in good health (CMV status not recorded). Some clones in this sample may be carry-over from other donors' samples. The CDR3 here is CAISASSGGSTDTQYF. The CDR3 DNA is TGTGCCATCAGTGCCTCTAGCGGGGGGAGCACAGATACGCAGTATTTT.